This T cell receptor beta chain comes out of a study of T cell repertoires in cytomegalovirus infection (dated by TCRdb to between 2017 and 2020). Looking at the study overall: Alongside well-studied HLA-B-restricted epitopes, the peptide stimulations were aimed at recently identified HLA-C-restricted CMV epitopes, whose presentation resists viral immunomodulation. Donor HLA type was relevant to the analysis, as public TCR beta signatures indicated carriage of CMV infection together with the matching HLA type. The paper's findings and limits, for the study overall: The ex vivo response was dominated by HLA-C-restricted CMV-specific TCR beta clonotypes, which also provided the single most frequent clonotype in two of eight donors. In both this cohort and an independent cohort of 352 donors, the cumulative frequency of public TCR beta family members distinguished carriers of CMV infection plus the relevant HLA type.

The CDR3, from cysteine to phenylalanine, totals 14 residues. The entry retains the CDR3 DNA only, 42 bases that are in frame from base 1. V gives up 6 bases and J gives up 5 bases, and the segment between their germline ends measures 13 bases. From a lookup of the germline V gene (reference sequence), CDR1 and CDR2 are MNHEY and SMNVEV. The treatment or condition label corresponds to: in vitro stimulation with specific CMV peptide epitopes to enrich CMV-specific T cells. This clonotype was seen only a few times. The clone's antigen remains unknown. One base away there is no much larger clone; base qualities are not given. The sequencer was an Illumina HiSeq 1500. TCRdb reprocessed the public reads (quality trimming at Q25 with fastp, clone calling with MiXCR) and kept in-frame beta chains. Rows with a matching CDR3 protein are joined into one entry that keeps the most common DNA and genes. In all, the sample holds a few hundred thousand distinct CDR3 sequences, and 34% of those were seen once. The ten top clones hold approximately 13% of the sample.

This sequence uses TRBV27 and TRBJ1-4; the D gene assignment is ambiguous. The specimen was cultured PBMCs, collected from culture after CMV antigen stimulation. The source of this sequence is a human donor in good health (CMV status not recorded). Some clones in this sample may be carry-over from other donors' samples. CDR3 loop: CASRSPGRNEKLFF. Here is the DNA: TGTGCCAGCAGAAGCCCTGGACGGAATGAAAAACTGTTTTTT.